The subject of this entry is one TCR beta chain. What it binds is unknown. This sample is drawn from a study of Ad26.COV2.S vaccination and SARS-CoV-2 variants. Treatment noted: roughly 18 received Ad26.COV2.S at low or high dose, single or two shots; several received placebo; per-sample allocation not given. The investigators took samples on day 63 after the first vaccine or placebo injection. The donor's status was that of an adult aged 18-55 years in Boston. Here immunoSEQ multiplex PCR was the method, and the copy in TCRdb shows in-frame clones only, minus some. The table records about 680,000 clones, about 90% of them present only once. Study results and caveats: Non-spike TCR breadth was similar in vaccine and placebo recipients.

CDR3 length: 17 residues. Per the germline V gene, CDR1 is MGHDK and CDR2 is SYGVNS. The J segment lost 5 bases and the V segment lost 3 bases, leaving 7 bases of the junction unmatched. V usage is TRBV25-1 and J usage is TRBJ2-2, with 12 bases matching TRBD1. The sequence was obtained from a person between 18 and 59 years old who received the Ad26.COV2.S COVID-19 vaccine or a placebo. The starting material was peripheral blood, obtained in a trial of Ad26.COV2.S vaccine versus placebo. The CDR3 loop reads CASSDSPGQGATGELFF. The CDR3 DNA reads TGTGCCAGCAGTGATAGCCCGGGACAGGGGGCAACCGGGGAGCTGTTTTTT.